The rows below give T cell receptor beta chains drawn from one sample of a study of T cell repertoires in cytomegalovirus infection. MiXCR, applied by TCRdb to the reads, yields one record per CDR3 protein. This sample has approximately 700,000 distinct CDR3 sequences, with about a third found just once. What was sequenced was PBMCs. The receptor set was obtained from a human donor in good health (CMV status not recorded). Some clones in this sample may be carry-over from other donors' samples. Both conserved end residues are part of each CDR3. The order of the fields is D gene, V gene, clone size, J gene, CDR3 protein, CDR3 DNA. A D gene is named only where the DNA matches it firmly. A clone size is listed for some rows: how often the clone was seen (once, few, many), or a class if it is expanded.

D gene: TRBD2; V gene: TRBV7-8; clone size: many; J gene: TRBJ2-1; CDR3 protein: CASRAVASGYNEQFF; CDR3 DNA: TGTGCCAGCAGGGCGGTGGCTAGCGGTTACAATGAGCAGTTCTTC
D gene: TRBD2; V gene: TRBV27; clone size: few; J gene: TRBJ2-5; CDR3 protein: CASGRIGTSIEETQYF; CDR3 DNA: TGTGCCAGCGGGCGAATCGGGACTAGCATCGAAGAGACCCAGTACTTC
D gene: .; V gene: TRBV7-2; clone size: few; J gene: TRBJ2-6; CDR3 protein: CASSQEGKGSSGANVLTF; CDR3 DNA: TGTGCCAGCAGCCAAGAGGGAAAGGGGAGCTCTGGGGCCAACGTCCTGACTTTC
D gene: TRBD2; V gene: TRBV14; clone size: few; J gene: TRBJ2-1; CDR3 protein: CASSPLAGGLRDEQFF; CDR3 DNA: TGTGCCAGCAGCCCGCTAGCGGGGGGGCTTAGGGATGAGCAGTTCTTC
D gene: TRBD2; V gene: TRBV6-1; clone size: .; J gene: TRBJ2-3; CDR3 protein: CASSDPSGTRGDTQYF; CDR3 DNA: TGTGCCAGCAGTGATCCCAGCGGGACTAGGGGAGATACGCAGTATTTT
D gene: .; V gene: TRBV2; clone size: .; J gene: TRBJ2-4; CDR3 protein: CASSAQGPAMAKNIQYF; CDR3 DNA: TGTGCCAGCAGTGCCCAAGGACCGGCCATGGCCAAAAACATTCAGTACTTC
D gene: TRBD2; V gene: TRBV12-3/TRBV12-4; clone size: few; J gene: TRBJ2-7; CDR3 protein: CASSFHTRPGLDYEQYF; CDR3 DNA: TGTGCCAGCAGTTTCCATACCCGACCGGGACTAGACTACGAGCAGTACTTC
D gene: .; V gene: TRBV5-5; clone size: few; J gene: TRBJ2-3; CDR3 protein: CASSPGGGNRLTDTQYF; CDR3 DNA: TGTGCCAGCAGCCCCGGGGGCGGTAACAGATTAACAGATACGCAGTATTTT
D gene: TRBD2; V gene: TRBV28; clone size: .; J gene: TRBJ2-2; CDR3 protein: CASSPSRLADMETGELFF; CDR3 DNA: TGTGCCAGCAGTCCTTCCCGACTAGCGGATATGGAGACCGGGGAGCTGTTTTTT
D gene: .; V gene: TRBV29-1; clone size: .; J gene: TRBJ1-2; CDR3 protein: CSVEGGVRRGNYGYTF; CDR3 DNA: TGCAGCGTTGAAGGAGGCGTACGCAGGGGAAACTATGGCTACACCTTC
D gene: .; V gene: TRBV28; clone size: .; J gene: TRBJ1-1; CDR3 protein: CASGVKGWWTEAFF; CDR3 DNA: TGTGCCAGCGGTGTCAAGGGTTGGTGGACTGAAGCTTTCTTT
D gene: TRBD2; V gene: TRBV20-1; clone size: .; J gene: TRBJ2-1; CDR3 protein: CSAPRRLAAYNEQFF; CDR3 DNA: TGCAGTGCTCCAAGGCGACTAGCGGCTTACAATGAGCAGTTCTTC
D gene: TRBD2; V gene: TRBV28; clone size: many; J gene: TRBJ2-1; CDR3 protein: CASSLGEIGGGTSGGYNEQFF; CDR3 DNA: TGTGCCAGCAGCCTAGGCGAGATCGGAGGGGGGACTAGCGGGGGGTACAATGAGCAGTTCTTC
D gene: .; V gene: TRBV28; clone size: few; J gene: TRBJ2-3; CDR3 protein: CASSSVSGTDTQYF; CDR3 DNA: TGTGCCAGCAGTTCGGTTTCGGGCACAGATACGCAGTATTTT
D gene: .; V gene: TRBV15; clone size: .; J gene: TRBJ1-1; CDR3 protein: CATSRDRTEAFF; CDR3 DNA: TGTGCCACCAGCAGAGATAGAACTGAAGCTTTCTTT
D gene: .; V gene: TRBV6-1; clone size: .; J gene: TRBJ2-7; CDR3 protein: CASIVALGSHEQYF; CDR3 DNA: TGTGCCAGCATTGTTGCCTTGGGAAGCCACGAGCAGTACTTC
D gene: .; V gene: TRBV6-5; clone size: .; J gene: TRBJ1-1; CDR3 protein: CASSSYTPGVNTEAFF; CDR3 DNA: TGTGCCAGCAGTTCCTATACCCCCGGAGTGAACACTGAAGCTTTCTTT
D gene: TRBD2; V gene: TRBV28; clone size: few; J gene: TRBJ2-5; CDR3 protein: CASSKPGTSGLRTQYF; CDR3 DNA: TGTGCCAGCAGTAAGCCCGGGACTAGTGGGTTGCGGACCCAGTACTTC
D gene: TRBD1; V gene: TRBV2; clone size: .; J gene: TRBJ1-1; CDR3 protein: CASRDREITEAFF; CDR3 DNA: TGTGCCAGCCGGGACAGGGAAATTACTGAAGCTTTCTTT
D gene: .; V gene: TRBV11-2; clone size: .; J gene: TRBJ1-2; CDR3 protein: CASRGDGIPKANYGYTF; CDR3 DNA: TGTGCCAGCCGCGGGGACGGGATACCAAAGGCTAACTATGGCTACACCTTC
D gene: .; V gene: TRBV5-6; clone size: once; J gene: TRBJ1-1; CDR3 protein: CASSLGELRRAMNTEAFF; CDR3 DNA: TGTGCCAGCAGCCTAGGGGAGTTGCGGCGAGCGATGAACACTGAAGCTTTCTTT
D gene: .; V gene: TRBV4-1; clone size: .; J gene: TRBJ1-6; CDR3 protein: CASSQDPAGNSPLHF; CDR3 DNA: TGCGCCAGCAGCCAAGATCCGGCAGGGAATTCACCCCTCCACTTT
D gene: .; V gene: TRBV28; clone size: many; J gene: TRBJ2-1; CDR3 protein: CASSPRDFYNEQFF; CDR3 DNA: TGTGCCAGCAGCCCCCGGGACTTTTACAATGAGCAGTTCTTC
D gene: TRBD1; V gene: TRBV28; clone size: few; J gene: TRBJ2-2; CDR3 protein: CASSLSPGGFFAGELFF; CDR3 DNA: TGTGCCAGCAGTTTATCTCCAGGGGGCTTTTTCGCCGGGGAGCTGTTTTTT
D gene: .; V gene: TRBV28; clone size: .; J gene: TRBJ1-5; CDR3 protein: CASIPSGTSRTQHF; CDR3 DNA: TGTGCCAGCATCCCCTCCGGGACTTCGAGGACCCAGCATTTT
D gene: TRBD1; V gene: TRBV20-1; clone size: .; J gene: TRBJ2-5; CDR3 protein: CSAAGGETQYF; CDR3 DNA: TGCAGTGCCGCAGGGGGAGAGACCCAGTACTTC
D gene: .; V gene: TRBV11-2; clone size: .; J gene: TRBJ2-7; CDR3 protein: CARSLLVSAAGVYEQYF; CDR3 DNA: TGTGCCAGAAGCTTACTTGTTTCGGCGGCAGGGGTCTACGAGCAGTACTTC
D gene: TRBD1; V gene: TRBV2; clone size: few; J gene: TRBJ2-7; CDR3 protein: CASKGQGAHEQYF; CDR3 DNA: TGTGCCAGCAAGGGACAGGGGGCCCACGAGCAGTACTTC
D gene: .; V gene: TRBV15; clone size: .; J gene: TRBJ2-7; CDR3 protein: CATSRDPGRSYEQYF; CDR3 DNA: TGTGCCACCAGCAGGGACCCCGGACGGAGCTACGAGCAGTACTTC
D gene: TRBD2; V gene: TRBV11-1; clone size: few; J gene: TRBJ2-7; CDR3 protein: CASSPGTSGRSSYEQYF; CDR3 DNA: TGTGCCAGCAGCCCCGGGACTAGCGGAAGGAGCTCCTACGAGCAGTACTTC
D gene: TRBD1; V gene: TRBV7-6; clone size: many; J gene: TRBJ2-3; CDR3 protein: CASSLADRAVWDTQYF; CDR3 DNA: TGTGCCAGCAGCTTAGCAGACAGGGCCGTGTGGGATACGCAGTATTTT
D gene: TRBD1; V gene: TRBV27; clone size: .; J gene: TRBJ2-3; CDR3 protein: CASSLAARGTDTQYF; CDR3 DNA: TGTGCCAGCAGTTTGGCGGCCAGGGGGACGGATACGCAGTATTTT
D gene: .; V gene: TRBV12-3/TRBV12-4; clone size: few; J gene: TRBJ1-1; CDR3 protein: CASSFGTWNTEAFF; CDR3 DNA: TGTGCCAGCAGTTTCGGGACATGGAACACTGAAGCTTTCTTT
D gene: TRBD1; V gene: TRBV6-5; clone size: .; J gene: TRBJ1-2; CDR3 protein: CASSPGQGWNYGYTF; CDR3 DNA: TGTGCCAGCAGCCCGGGACAGGGATGGAACTATGGCTACACCTTC
D gene: TRBD2; V gene: TRBV6-2/TRBV6-3; clone size: few; J gene: TRBJ2-3; CDR3 protein: CASMLGRDYRTDTQYF; CDR3 DNA: TGTGCCAGCATGTTAGGAAGGGACTACCGTACAGATACGCAGTATTTT
D gene: .; V gene: TRBV7-8; clone size: many; J gene: TRBJ2-5; CDR3 protein: CASSLAGVDLGETQYF; CDR3 DNA: TGTGCCAGCAGCTTAGCGGGAGTTGATCTGGGAGAGACCCAGTACTTC
D gene: .; V gene: TRBV4-2; clone size: .; J gene: TRBJ1-3; CDR3 protein: CASSQISLRDSGNTIYF; CDR3 DNA: TGTGCCAGCAGCCAAATCTCCCTGAGGGACTCTGGAAACACCATATATTTT
D gene: TRBD2; V gene: TRBV6-1; clone size: .; J gene: TRBJ2-6; CDR3 protein: CASSKGTSGLGVEGANVLTF; CDR3 DNA: TGTGCCAGCAGTAAAGGGACTAGCGGGTTGGGGGTAGAAGGGGCCAACGTCCTGACTTTC
D gene: .; V gene: TRBV29-1; clone size: .; J gene: TRBJ1-2; CDR3 protein: CSVVRERGYTF; CDR3 DNA: TGCAGCGTTGTGCGGGAGCGGGGCTACACCTTC
D gene: .; V gene: TRBV19; clone size: .; J gene: TRBJ1-2; CDR3 protein: CASRWRQAGGYTF; CDR3 DNA: TGTGCCAGTAGGTGGAGACAGGCGGGCGGCTACACCTTC
D gene: .; V gene: TRBV6-5; clone size: .; J gene: TRBJ2-1; CDR3 protein: CASRNSVALDYDEQFF; CDR3 DNA: TGTGCCAGCAGAAATAGTGTCGCGCTAGACTACGATGAGCAGTTCTTC
D gene: .; V gene: TRBV28; clone size: once; J gene: TRBJ1-5; CDR3 protein: CASSLSNPPPQHF; CDR3 DNA: TGTGCCAGCAGTTTATCGAACCCACCGCCCCAGCATTTT
D gene: .; V gene: TRBV27; clone size: .; J gene: TRBJ2-3; CDR3 protein: CASSLKGGSTDTQYF; CDR3 DNA: TGTGCCAGCAGCTTAAAGGGGGGGAGCACAGATACGCAGTATTTT
D gene: TRBD2; V gene: TRBV7-9; clone size: few; J gene: TRBJ2-5; CDR3 protein: CASSSSTSGKETQYF; CDR3 DNA: TGTGCCAGCAGCTCCTCGACTAGCGGGAAAGAGACCCAGTACTTC
D gene: .; V gene: TRBV7-2; clone size: .; J gene: TRBJ2-3; CDR3 protein: CASSSGSGITDTQYF; CDR3 DNA: TGTGCCAGCAGCTCAGGTTCAGGGATCACAGATACGCAGTATTTT